These 23 T cell receptor beta chains were sequenced from one sample in a study of CD8+ T cells in alopecia areata. cDNA reverse transcribed from extracted RNA served as the sequencing template. Generated by immunoSEQ multiplex PCR, the TCRdb table keeps only in-frame clones and is missing some. The sample lists roughly 250,000 clones, roughly 69% occurring once. Sequencing used CD4+ T cells sorted from blood, obtained at week 0. Every receptor here comes from a human donor with alopecia areata.

In DNA, the CDR3 is TGTGCCAGCAGCCTCATTATGAACCGGGGAGGCGGGGATGAGCAGTTCTTC. This encodes CASSLIMNRGGGDEQFF. The gene calls are TRBV7-9 and TRBJ2-1; weak D call: TRBD2 (6 bases). This CDR3 region has 17 residues. Per germline, CDR1 SEHNR and CDR2 FQNEAQ (reference sequence). V was shortened by 5 bases and J by 8 bases, with 25 bases between the two germline ends. The full variable domain, rest sourced from reference TRBV7-9 and TRBJ2-1, is DTGVSQNPRHKITKRGQNVTFRCDPISEHNRLYWYRQTLGQGPEFLTYFQNEAQLEKSRLLSDRFSAERPKGSFSTLEIQRTEQGDSAMYLCASSLIMNRGGGDEQFFGPGTRLTVL.

The sample holds one count of this clone. This rearrangement joins TRBV6-1 to TRBJ1-1, with D maybe TRBD1 (5 bases). The CDR3 is made up of 16 amino acids. Between the trimmed V and J ends, which lost 4 bases and 5 bases, there was a span of 20 bases. In germline, CDR1 is MNHNS, CDR2 SASEGT. The chain's CDR3 is CASSAPGRLGITEAFF. CDR3 nucleotides: TGTGCCAGCAGTGCGCCGGGACGGCTTGGAATAACTGAAGCTTTCTTT.

J is TRBJ2-5 and V is TRBV5-1; D possibly matches TRBD1 or TRBD2 (5 bases each). The germline V gene has CDR1 SGHRS and CDR2 YFSETQ. Trimming took off 5 bases at V and 5 bases at J, with 13 bases between the two ends. The CDR3 is 13 residues long. The DNA of the CDR3 is TGCGCCAGCAGGACAGACTCGGGGGAGACCCAGTACTTC. Protein sequence: CASRTDSGETQYF. Based on the CDR3 plus reference TRBV5-1 and TRBJ2-5, the full variable domain is KAGVTQTPRYLIKTRGQQVTLSCSPISGHRSVSWYQQTPGQGLQFLFEYFSETQRNKGNFPGRFSGRQFSNSRSEMNVSTLELGDSALYLCASRTDSGETQYFGPGTRLLVL.

The J gene is TRBJ2-5, the V gene TRBV29-1, with 8 positions matching TRBD1. The CDR3 covers 12 residues. Germline loops: CDR1 SQVTM, CDR2 ANQGSEA. V lost 7 bases to trimming and J lost 8 bases; unmatched junction nucleotides: 9. CDR3 residues: CSANGQGETQYF. CDR3 in DNA: TGCAGCGCCAACGGACAGGGAGAAACCCAGTACTTC.

CDR3 bases: TGTGCCAGCAGCTTAGCGGGGAGAACACAGCCCCAGCATTTT. The encoded protein is CASSLAGRTQPQHF. The V and J genes are TRBV7-2 and TRBJ1-5; D not certain. Trimming removed 0 bases from V and 7 bases from J, with 10 bases in between. Germline V gene data show CDR1 as SGHTA and CDR2 as FQGNSA. There are 14 residues in the CDR3.

This rearrangement joins TRBV29-1 to TRBJ1-4; D not resolved. V shed 4 bases and J shed 7 bases, with 10 bases lying between them. The CDR3 runs 12 residues. Looked up from germline, CDR1 is SQVTM and CDR2 is ANQGSEA. This CDR3 is CSVGRLGEKLFF. CDR3 in DNA: TGCAGCGTTGGCCGCTTGGGTGAAAAACTGTTTTTT.

This clone was picked up one time. This rearrangement joins TRBV6-5 to TRBJ2-6; no clear D. The CDR3 runs to 14 residues. Germline V gene sequence: CDR1 MNHEY, CDR2 SVGAGI. Trimming took 6 bases from V and 0 from J, leaving 6 bases between them. DNA for the CDR3: TGTGCCAGCAGCGGTAGCTCTGGGGCCAACGTCCTGACTTTC. It codes for CASSGSSGANVLTF.

The chain recombines TRBV6-5 with TRBJ1-1; D gene uncertain. Germline-derived CDR1 and CDR2 are MNHEY and SVGAGI. CDR3 length: 13 residues. The V end was cut by 7 bases, the J end by 1 base, with 10 bases between. The CDR3 DNA reads as TGTGCCAGCAAGGGCAGGACGAACACTGAAGCTTTCTTT. Protein product: CASKGRTNTEAFF.

This clone showed up just once. Its ends do not fully match the called genes, so a read error is possible. This chain connects TRBV7-2 to TRBJ1-6; TRBD1 agrees at 8 bases. CDR3 length: 12 residues. Germline V CDR1 and CDR2: SGHTA, FQGNSA. The CDR3 reads CASSSTDRVNNF. The CDR3, as DNA: TGTGCCAGCAGCTCAACGGACAGGGTCAATAACTTT.

This chain links TRBV25-1 with TRBJ1-1; perhaps TRBD1 as D (5 bases). V lost 6 bases to trimming and J lost 6 bases, with 17 bases between them. Germline V CDR1 and CDR2: MGHDK, SYGVNS. The length of the CDR3 is 14 residues. The CDR3 spells CASSLRGQGAEAFF. CDR3 in DNA: TGTGCCAGCAGCCTTCGGGGCCAAGGCGCTGAAGCTTTCTTT.

This clone was seen ten or more times. The rearrangement joins TRBV30 to TRBJ1-1; D unclear. CDR3 length: 16 amino acids. V was cut by 3 bases and J by 1 base, with 18 bases left in between. From germline, CDR1 is GTSNPN and CDR2 SVGIG (reference sequence). CDR3 sequence (DNA): TGTGCCTGGAGAAGTCGGATTCGGGAGAAGAACACTGAAGCTTTCTTT. As protein: CAWRSRIREKNTEAFF.

The chain carries TRBV4-3 and TRBJ1-2; no clear D gene. Germline V gives CDR1 LGHNA, CDR2 YSLEER. Trimming stripped 1 base from V and 5 bases from J, with 8 bases between. The CDR3 extends over 13 amino acids. The chain's CDR3 is CASSQVLGYGYTF. CDR3 DNA sequence: TGCGCCAGCAGCCAAGTCTTAGGGTATGGCTACACCTTC.

This chain links TRBV4-3 with TRBJ2-7; maybe TRBD1 (7 bases). The length of the CDR3 is 14 residues. Germline V gene lookup returns CDR1 LGHNA and CDR2 YSLEER. V lost 3 bases to trimming and J lost 3 bases, with 12 bases between them. CDR3 in amino acids: CASSQQGGDYEQYF. As DNA, the CDR3 is TGCGCCAGCAGCCAGCAGGGGGGCGACTACGAGCAGTACTTC.

The chain links TRBV13 to TRBJ2-1; D unresolved. V lost 3 bases and J lost 0, with 6 bases in between. CDR1 is PRHDT and CDR2 is FYEKMQ in the germline V gene (reference sequence). This CDR3 contains 14 residues. The CDR3 DNA reads as TGTGCCAGCAGCTTTGATCGCTCCTACAATGAGCAGTTCTTC. Protein: CASSFDRSYNEQFF.

J is TRBJ1-6 and V is TRBV9; D may be TRBD1 (5 bases). V dropped 0 bases and J dropped 6 bases, with 10 bases sitting between them. Germline-derived CDR1 and CDR2 are SGDLS and YYNGEE. The CDR3 covers 15 residues. CDR3 protein: CASSVAQGGNSPLHF. The CDR3 DNA is TGTGCCAGCAGCGTAGCGCAGGGCGGTAATTCACCCCTCCACTTT.

This sequence joins TRBV7-8 and TRBJ2-7; D is undetermined. Germline V gene data show CDR1 as SGHVS and CDR2 as FQNEAQ. The V gene lost 1 base and the J gene lost 3 bases, with 13 bases spanning the gap. The CDR3 runs 15 residues. The CDR3 sequence: CASSLDRRVNYEQYF. CDR3 nucleotide sequence: TGTGCCAGCAGCTTAGACCGAAGGGTGAACTACGAGCAGTACTTC.

The V gene is TRBV7-8, the J gene TRBJ1-6; D gene ambiguous. Germline-derived CDR1 and CDR2 are SGHVS and FQNEAQ. The CDR3 is 14 amino acids. V was cut by 0 bases and J by 7 bases, with 7 bases left in between. The CDR3 region has the DNA TGTGCCAGCAGCTTAGCATTCGGAAATTCACCCCTCCACTTT. Its protein product is CASSLAFGNSPLHF.

This chain uses TRBV11-2 with TRBJ2-3; a possible D gene is TRBD1 (5 bases). This CDR3 region has 16 residues. Germline lookup yields CDR1 SGHAT and CDR2 FQNNGV. The V end lost 2 bases, the J end lost 1 base, and 13 bases lay between the germline ends. This CDR3 is CASSLKVGVRTDTQYF. Written as DNA, the CDR3 is TGTGCCAGCAGCTTAAAAGTAGGGGTCCGCACAGATACGCAGTATTTT.

There are a few counts of this clone. The chain is built from TRBV6-5 and TRBJ1-2, with 7 positions matching TRBD1. The CDR3 covers 14 residues. Trimming took 6 bases from V and 6 from J; bases not matched to a gene: 10. From germline, CDR1 is MNHEY and CDR2 SVGAGI. The CDR3 reads CASSPRGPWDGYTF. The CDR3 nucleotides read TGTGCCAGCAGCCCGAGGGGGCCATGGGATGGCTACACCTTC.

This chain connects TRBV6-6 to TRBJ2-5; tentative D call: TRBD2 (5 bases). Germline values: CDR1 MNHNY, CDR2 SVGAGI (reference sequence). The V end was cut by 5 bases, the J end by 2 bases, with 18 bases between. There are 16 residues in the CDR3. CDR3 amino acids: CASSLFLGERQETQYF. The CDR3 DNA reads TGTGCCAGCAGTCTGTTCCTCGGGGAGCGGCAAGAGACCCAGTACTTC.

The chain has TRBV9 and TRBJ2-1; 9 positions match TRBD1. This CDR3 contains 14 residues. The V and J ends lost 4 bases and 7 bases, in that order; junction bases with no gene match: 6. CDR1 is SGDLS, CDR2 YYNGEE, per germline. CDR3 sequence (DNA): TGTGCCAGCAGCCATGGACAGGGGAGAAATGAGCAGTTCTTC. It is translated as CASSHGQGRNEQFF.

This chain connects TRBV5-4 to TRBJ2-1; D remains unclear. V lost 2 bases to trimming and J lost 6 bases, with 9 bases between them. The length of the CDR3 is 13 residues. Germline V gene lookup returns CDR1 SGHNT and CDR2 YYREEE (reference sequence). CDR3 sequence (DNA): TGTGCCAGCAGCTTTTCCCAGAGCAATGAGCAGTTCTTC. Its protein product is CASSFSQSNEQFF.

The CDR3 DNA reads TGTGCCAGCCGTTCGGACAGGGCGACATACGAGCAGTACTTC. It encodes CASRSDRATYEQYF. This sequence joins TRBV7-9 and TRBJ2-7; 8 bases are a match to TRBD1. This CDR3 is built from 14 residues. Looked up from germline, CDR1 is SEHNR and CDR2 is FQNEAQ (reference sequence). V dropped 8 bases and J dropped 4; count of bases not matched to a gene: 10.